These 24 T cell receptor beta chains share one sample of origin, sequenced in a study of STAT3 mutations in large granular lymphocyte leukemia. Study outcomes and limitations: In T-cell large granular lymphocyte leukemia, about half of patients showed multiple immunodominant subclonotypes.

No antigen has been identified for these receptors. Sequenced by immunoSEQ multiplex PCR; TCRdb stores in-frame clones only, minus some. The sample lists about 42,000 clones; about 81% were seen once. The sequenced sample was PBMCs. These receptors were taken from a human donor with T large granular lymphocyte leukemia. Some clones in this sample may be carry-over from other donors' samples.

This chain connects TRBV14 to TRBJ2-5; D remains ambiguous. Germline lookup yields CDR1 SGHDN and CDR2 FVKESK. The CDR3 contains 12 residues. Trimming pared 0 bases from V and 5 bases from J, leaving 4 bases between. The chain's CDR3 is CASSQDLETQYF. The CDR3 bases are TGTGCCAGCAGCCAAGATCTGGAGACCCAGTACTTC.

This clone was seen a handful of times. The chain carries TRBV7-2 and TRBJ2-7; no reliable D call. Germline loops: CDR1 SGHTA, CDR2 FQGNSA. CDR3 length: 12 amino acids. V dropped 5 bases and J dropped 6 bases, with 11 bases sitting between them. CDR3: CASSPTGAEQYF. The CDR3 DNA reads as TGTGCCAGCAGCCCCACGGGTGCCGAGCAGTACTTC.

The chain combines TRBV5-6 with TRBJ2-2; TRBD1 matches at 7 bases. Germline CDR1 and CDR2: SGHDT and YYEEEE. This CDR3 has 16 amino acids. Trimming cost V 2 bases and J 1 base; bases outside gene matches: 5. CDR3 sequence reads: CASSLGTAMNTGELFF. As DNA, the CDR3 is TGTGCCAGCAGCTTAGGGACAGCTATGAACACCGGGGAGCTGTTTTTT.

This chain connects TRBV9 to TRBJ1-1; D gene uncertain. The germline V and J ends were trimmed by 0 bases and 4 bases, with 10 bases remaining between them. This CDR3 has 14 amino acids. CDR1 and CDR2 from the germline V gene are SGDLS and YYNGEE. The CDR3 here is CASSVEVQSTEAFF. The CDR3 nucleotides are TGTGCCAGCAGCGTAGAGGTACAGAGCACTGAAGCTTTCTTT.

Only a few counts were recorded for this clone. No DNA is shown, since the ends of the CDR3 on it are uncertain; the CDR3 is the one TCRdb lists. The rearrangement links TRBV27 to TRBJ1-5; TRBD1 is the table's D call, not checked against the DNA. Termini included, the CDR3 measures 16 amino acids. CDR1 and CDR2 from the germline V gene are MNHEY and SMNVEV (reference sequence). The CDR3 region is CASSFGPGGAGQPQHF.

The chain joins TRBV30 to TRBJ2-3; D unclear. Germline values: CDR1 GTSNPN, CDR2 SVGIG (reference sequence). This CDR3 is built from 14 residues. V dropped 1 base and J dropped 0 bases, with 8 bases sitting between them. This CDR3 is CAWSGWGSTDTQYF. For the CDR3, the DNA is TGTGCCTGGAGTGGGTGGGGAAGCACAGATACGCAGTATTTT. Variable domain in full (rest from reference TRBV30 and TRBJ2-3): SQTIHQWPATLVQPVGSPLSLECTVEGTSNPNLYWYRQAAGRGLQLLFYSVGIGQISSEVPQNLSASRPQDRQFILSSKKLLLSDSGFYLCAWSGWGSTDTQYFGPGTRLTVL.

This clone was found once. The rearrangement uses TRBV19 and TRBJ1-5; the D gene is possibly TRBD1 (5 bases). The CDR3 extends over 15 amino acids. Germline CDR1 is LNHDA and CDR2 is SQIVND (reference sequence). V was cut by 7 bases and J by 6 bases, with 19 bases left in between. CDR3 sequence: CASNSRVKGGQPQHF. For the CDR3, the DNA is TGTGCCAGTAACTCCAGGGTAAAGGGTGGTCAGCCCCAGCATTTT.

The rearrangement links TRBV5-4 to TRBJ1-2; the D gene is possibly TRBD1 (5 bases). CDR1 and CDR2 (germline): SGHNT, YYREEE (reference sequence). This CDR3 region has 13 residues. Trimming cost V 0 bases and J 5 bases, with 8 bases left between them. The CDR3 nucleotides are TGTGCCAGCAGCTTGGCCGGGGGGTATGGCTACACCTTC. Protein: CASSLAGGYGYTF.

This clone was detected a few times. The chain is built from TRBV7-8 and TRBJ2-7; D possibly corresponds to TRBD1 (6 bases). V was clipped by 5 bases and J by 0 bases, with 11 bases between them. The CDR3 extends over 14 amino acids. The V gene's germline CDR1 is SGHVS and CDR2 FQNEAQ. The CDR3: CASSAGQYSYEQYV. DNA for the CDR3: TGTGCCAGCAGCGCTGGACAGTACTCCTACGAGCAGTACGTC.

The V and J genes are TRBV5-4 and TRBJ2-5; 8 nucleotides agree with TRBD1. The CDR3 is 15 amino acids. Per the germline V gene, CDR1 is SGHNT and CDR2 is YYREEE (reference sequence). The V and J ends lost 3 bases and 0 bases, in that order; junction bases with no gene match: 4. The CDR3 region has the DNA TGTGCCAGCAGCTCACGGACAGGGAACCAAGAGACCCAGTACTTC. It translates to CASSSRTGNQETQYF.

V gene TRBV7-8 combines with J gene TRBJ2-3, with D unclear. With 4 bases removed from V and 4 bases from J, the gap between germline ends came to 24 bases. The germline V gene has CDR1 SGHVS and CDR2 FQNEAQ. This CDR3 spans 18 amino acids. The CDR3 coding sequence is TGTGCCAGCAGCTATAAGGGTAGTGGCACCCGTCCCTCAGATACGCAGTATTTT. Residues: CASSYKGSGTRPSDTQYF.

The chain links TRBV4-3 to TRBJ1-2; D remains ambiguous. The CDR3 covers 15 residues. The V gene's germline CDR1 is LGHNA and CDR2 YSLEER. The V end lost 0 bases, the J end lost 4 bases, and 12 bases lay between the germline ends. The CDR3 is CASSQDRGSPYGYTF. The CDR3, as DNA: TGCGCCAGCAGCCAAGATAGAGGCAGCCCCTATGGCTACACCTTC.

This clone was detected only once. The rearrangement uses TRBV30 and TRBJ2-3; 8 nucleotides match TRBD2. The CDR3 extends over 15 amino acids. V trimming: 1 base; J trimming: 2 bases; junction bases outside the gene matches: 5. Germline V gives CDR1 GTSNPN, CDR2 SVGIG (reference sequence). CDR3 coding DNA: TGTGCCTGGAGTGCCCGGGGGGGGATCACAGATACGCAGTATTTT. Protein sequence: CAWSARGGITDTQYF.

The chain uses TRBV6-1 and TRBJ1-4; D gene uncertain. The germline V and J ends were trimmed by 10 bases and 5 bases, with 14 bases remaining between them. The CDR3 extends over 13 amino acids. Germline V gives CDR1 MNHNS, CDR2 SASEGT. The CDR3, as DNA: TGTGCCACCGTGGACCCCTTGAATGAAAAACTGTTTTTT. Its translation: CATVDPLNEKLFF.

The chain carries TRBV19 and TRBJ1-5, with 8 bases identical to TRBD1. Germline V gene sequence: CDR1 LNHDA, CDR2 SQIVND (reference sequence). The J segment lost 6 bases and the V segment lost 5 bases, leaving 12 bases of the junction unmatched. This CDR3 has 16 amino acids. CDR3 sequence reads: CASSPWGQVMTQPQHF. The CDR3 DNA reads as TGTGCCAGTAGTCCCTGGGGACAGGTTATGACTCAGCCCCAGCATTTT.

This clone was detected once. The chain has TRBV7-2 and TRBJ2-7; D gene uncertain. The CDR3 extends over 14 amino acids. V shed 2 bases and J shed 3 bases, with 11 bases lying between them. Germline values: CDR1 SGHTA, CDR2 FQGNSA. In DNA, the CDR3 is TGTGCCAGCAGCTTACTGAGACACAGCTACGAGCAGTACTTC. This translates into CASSLLRHSYEQYF.

This chain connects TRBV5-6 to TRBJ2-2; D gene unclear. Trimming removed 0 bases at V and 3 bases at J, with 18 bases between. In germline, CDR1 is SGHDT, CDR2 YYEEEE. The CDR3 consists of 18 residues. As DNA, the CDR3 is TGTGCCAGCAGCTTGGTCGATGGAATTTCTGGGGACACCGGGGAGCTGTTTTTT. This codes for CASSLVDGISGDTGELFF. The full variable domain, its missing parts supplied by reference TRBV5-6 and TRBJ2-2, is DAGVTQSPTHLIKTRGQQVTLRCSPKSGHDTVSWYQQALGQGPQFIFQYYEEEERQRGNFPDRFSGHQFPNYSSELNVNALLLGDSALYLCASSLVDGISGDTGELFFGEGSRLTVL.

This sequence joins TRBV30 and TRBJ2-7; D gene unclear. Looked up from germline, CDR1 is GTSNPN and CDR2 is SVGIG (reference sequence). Between the trimmed V and J ends, which lost 5 bases and 5 bases, there was a span of 10 bases. This CDR3 contains 11 residues. The CDR3 here is CAWSKANEQYF. In nucleotides, the CDR3 is TGTGCCTGGTCAAAGGCAAACGAGCAGTACTTC.

This sequence joins TRBV5-1 and TRBJ1-4; D uncertain. The germline V gene encodes CDR1 SGHRS and CDR2 YFSETQ. Trimming took off 0 bases at V and 3 bases at J, with 6 bases between the two ends. This CDR3 spans 14 amino acids. The CDR3 loop is CASSLGRPNEKLFF. The CDR3 nucleotides read TGCGCCAGCAGCTTGGGTAGACCTAATGAAAAACTGTTTTTT. The variable domain in full, with the rest retrieved from reference TRBV5-1 and TRBJ1-4, is KAGVTQTPRYLIKTRGQQVTLSCSPISGHRSVSWYQQTPGQGLQFLFEYFSETQRNKGNFPGRFSGRQFSNSRSEMNVSTLELGDSALYLCASSLGRPNEKLFFGSGTQLSVL.

The chain combines TRBV19 with TRBJ2-7, with D hard to call. The CDR3 length is 14 residues. V lost 0 bases to trimming and J lost 0 bases, with 6 bases between them. Germline values: CDR1 LNHDA, CDR2 SQIVND (reference sequence). DNA of the CDR3: TGTGCCAGTAGTATAGAAGGGTTCTCCTACGAGCAGTACTTC. Amino acids: CASSIEGFSYEQYF.

V is TRBV5-1 and J is TRBJ2-1, with 10 bases that match TRBD1. With V trimmed by 4 bases and J by 3 bases, 1 base remained unmatched. The CDR3 runs to 14 residues. Germline-derived CDR1 and CDR2 are SGHRS and YFSETQ. CDR3 sequence reads: CASSRDRGYNEQFF. The CDR3 coding sequence is TGCGCCAGCAGCCGGGACAGGGGCTACAATGAGCAGTTCTTC.

This rearrangement joins TRBV6-1 to TRBJ1-6; D gene uncertain. The CDR3 loop spans 14 amino acids. Trimming took 1 base from V and 7 from J, leaving 8 bases between them. Germline V gene data show CDR1 as MNHNS and CDR2 as SASEGT. Here the CDR3 reads CASSEGHDNSPLHF. The CDR3 region has the DNA TGTGCCAGCAGTGAAGGACACGACAATTCACCCCTCCACTTT.

The rearrangement links TRBV19 to TRBJ1-5; no clear D. Germline values: CDR1 LNHDA, CDR2 SQIVND (reference sequence). CDR3 length equals 14 residues. V was cut by 7 bases and J by 3 bases, with 13 bases left in between. CDR3 region: CASTLSGVNQPQHF. Written as DNA, the CDR3 is TGTGCCAGTACCCTGAGTGGCGTCAATCAGCCCCAGCATTTT.

The chain recombines TRBV11-3 with TRBJ2-7, with D possibly matching TRBD1 (5 bases). Trimming removed 0 bases at V and 6 bases at J, with 9 bases between. The CDR3 has 13 residues. The germline V gene has CDR1 SGHNT and CDR2 YENEEA. This CDR3 reads CASSLERGGEQYF. The CDR3 DNA sequence: TGTGCCAGCAGCTTAGAAAGGGGCGGCGAGCAGTACTTC. The variable domain in full, with the rest retrieved from reference TRBV11-3 and TRBJ2-7, is EAGVVQSPRYKIIEKKQPVAFWCNPISGHNTLYWYLQNLGQGPELLIRYENEEAVDDSQLPKDRFSAERLKGVDSTLKIQPAELGDSAVYLCASSLERGGEQYFGPGTRLTVT.